This note documents a single T cell receptor beta chain sequence. What it binds is unknown. The sample belongs to a study of T-cell memory formation after mild COVID-19. Overall study findings and caveats: Later expanders leaned toward CD4+, whereas clones contracting from day 15 to 85 were balanced CD4/CD8. Pre-infection memory carried some responding clones, suggesting that cross-reactive memory joined.

TCRdb ran MiXCR on the 5' RACE reads and lists one entry per CDR3 protein. The table has roughly 400,000 distinct CDR3 sequences, roughly 18% seen once. V dropped 2 bases and J dropped 8; count of bases not matched to a gene: 9. The CDR3 consists of 16 residues. In germline, CDR1 is SGHVS, CDR2 FNYEAQ. The specimen sequenced was PBMCs or a T cell subset sorted from them (not recorded which). The chain combines TRBV7-6 with TRBJ1-4; 9 nucleotides match TRBD1. The TCR sequence derives from a man aged 18 to 35 who had mild COVID-19 (a few samples of this study predate the infection). Cell type and time point are not known. The chain's CDR3 is CASSLRWTGEGEKLFF. In nucleotides, the CDR3 is TGTGCCAGCAGCTTACGTTGGACAGGGGAAGGAGAAAAACTGTTTTTT.